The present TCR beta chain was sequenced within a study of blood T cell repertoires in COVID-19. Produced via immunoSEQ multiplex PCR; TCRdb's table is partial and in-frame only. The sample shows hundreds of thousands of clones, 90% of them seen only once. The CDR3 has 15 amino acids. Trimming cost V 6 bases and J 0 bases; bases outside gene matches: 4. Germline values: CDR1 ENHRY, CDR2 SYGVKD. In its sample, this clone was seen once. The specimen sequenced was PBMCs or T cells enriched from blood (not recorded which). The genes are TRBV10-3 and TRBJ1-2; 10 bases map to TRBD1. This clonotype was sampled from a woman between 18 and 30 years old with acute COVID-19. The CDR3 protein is CAISGGTGANYGYTF. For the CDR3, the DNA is TGTGCCATCAGCGGGGGGACAGGGGCTAACTATGGCTACACCTTC.